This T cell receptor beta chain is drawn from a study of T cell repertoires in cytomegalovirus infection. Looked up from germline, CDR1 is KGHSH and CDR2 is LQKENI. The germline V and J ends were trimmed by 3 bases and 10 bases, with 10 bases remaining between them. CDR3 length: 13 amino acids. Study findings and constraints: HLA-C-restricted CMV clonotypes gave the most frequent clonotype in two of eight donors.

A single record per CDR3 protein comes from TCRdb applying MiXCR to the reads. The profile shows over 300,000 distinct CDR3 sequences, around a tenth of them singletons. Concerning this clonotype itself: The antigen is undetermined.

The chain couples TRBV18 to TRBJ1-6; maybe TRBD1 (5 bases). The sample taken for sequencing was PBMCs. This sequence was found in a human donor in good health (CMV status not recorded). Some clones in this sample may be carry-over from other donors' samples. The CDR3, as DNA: TGTGCCAGCTCACCCGGGACCCAATCACCCCTCCACTTT. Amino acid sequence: CASSPGTQSPLHF.